This TCR beta chain was sequenced for a study of CD8 T cells in Susac syndrome. After extraction with the RNeasy kit, about 0.45 to 1 ug of the RNA was reverse transcribed using random hexamers. From the immunoSEQ multiplex PCR reads, TCRdb called clonotypes with MiXCR, one entry per CDR3 protein. The table lists tens of thousands of distinct CDR3 sequences, 94% of them singletons. Negative isolation yielded CD4+ and CD8+ T cells, and FACS enriched TEMRA cells. V shed 0 bases and J shed 2 bases, with 8 bases lying between them. The CDR3 has 14 residues. Per germline, CDR1 SGDLS and CDR2 YYNGEE. Sequencing input: CD8+ T cells from PBMCs. This sequence joins TRBV9 and TRBJ1-1, with unresolved D. The TCR comes from a human donor in good health. CDR3 bases: TGTGCCAGCAGCGTAGACCCCCTTAACACTGAAGCTTTCTTT. This sequence encodes CASSVDPLNTEAFF.